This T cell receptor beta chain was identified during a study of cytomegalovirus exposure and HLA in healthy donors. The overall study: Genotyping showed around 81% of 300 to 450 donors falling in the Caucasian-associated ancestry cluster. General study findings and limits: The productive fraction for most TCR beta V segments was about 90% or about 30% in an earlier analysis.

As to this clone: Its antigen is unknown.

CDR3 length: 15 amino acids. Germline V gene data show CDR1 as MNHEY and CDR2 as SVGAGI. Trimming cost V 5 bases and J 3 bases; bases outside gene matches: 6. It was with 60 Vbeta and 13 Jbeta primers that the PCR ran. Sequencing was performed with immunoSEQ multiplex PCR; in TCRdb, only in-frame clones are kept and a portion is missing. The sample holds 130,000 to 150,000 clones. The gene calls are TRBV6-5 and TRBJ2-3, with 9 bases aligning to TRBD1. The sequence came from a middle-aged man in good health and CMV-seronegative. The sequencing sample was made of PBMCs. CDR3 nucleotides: TGTGCCAGCAGTCAACAGGGGGCAATGACAGATACGCAGTATTTT. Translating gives CASSQQGAMTDTQYF.